These 21 T cell receptor beta chains came from one sample sequenced in a study of T cell responses to AZD1222 COVID-19 vaccine. This table comes from immunoSEQ multiplex PCR, and its TCRdb copy is limited to in-frame clones, with some not included. Of 100,000 to 150,000 clones in the sample, approximately 91% are singletons; the top ten hold about 1.1%. The source was peripheral blood, collected 28 days after the second AZD1222 dose. All receptors come from an adult who received the AZD1222 COVID-19 vaccine.

V usage is TRBV19 and J usage is TRBJ1-1, with D uncertain. CDR3 size: 13 residues. Trimming shortened V by 5 bases and J by 4 bases, and 11 bases separated the two germline ends. The V gene's germline CDR1 is LNHDA and CDR2 SQIVND (reference sequence). The CDR3 loop is CASSWAGPTEAFF. CDR3 DNA: TGTGCCAGTAGTTGGGCCGGCCCCACTGAAGCTTTCTTT. The full variable domain, completed using reference TRBV19 and TRBJ1-1, is DGGITQSPKYLFRKEGQNVTLSCEQNLNHDAMYWYRQDPGQGLRLIYYSQIVNDFQKGDIAEGYSVSREKKESFPLTVTSAQKNPTAFYLCASSWAGPTEAFFGQGTRLTVV.

This chain uses TRBV11-2 with TRBJ2-1; 8 bases are shared with TRBD2. CDR1 SGHAT and CDR2 FQNNGV come from the germline V gene. The CDR3 is made up of 16 amino acids. After removal of 4 bases from V and 0 bases from J, the junction contained 5 bases not matched to a gene. The CDR3: CASSSRSGSSYNEQFF. The CDR3 DNA follows: TGTGCCAGCAGCTCGCGAAGCGGGAGCTCCTACAATGAGCAGTTCTTC.

This chain uses TRBV7-9 with TRBJ1-1; D is undetermined. The V gene's germline CDR1 is SEHNR and CDR2 FQNEAQ (reference sequence). V was pared by 2 bases and J by 7 bases, with 11 bases between. The CDR3 sequence is 13 residues long. The CDR3 sequence: CASSLSPVVEAFF. CDR3 nucleotides: TGTGCCAGCAGCTTATCTCCGGTGGTTGAAGCTTTCTTT.

This clone was observed a single time. V usage is TRBV5-8 and J usage is TRBJ2-1; perhaps TRBD1 as D (6 bases). CDR3 length: 14 residues. V was cut by 4 bases and J by 14 bases, with 22 bases left in between. Germline values: CDR1 SGHTS, CDR2 YDEGEE. In DNA, the CDR3 is TGTGCCAGCAGCAAGAGGGACACCTCGGGCGCAAAGTTCTTC. Its translation is CASSKRDTSGAKFF.

Here the CDR3 reads CASRDRINQPQHF. The CDR3 DNA follows: TGTGCCAGCCGGGACAGGATCAATCAGCCCCAGCATTTT. The chain links TRBV12-3 or TRBV12-4 to TRBJ1-5, with 8 bases identical to TRBD1. J lost 3 bases, V lost 8 bases, and 3 bases had no gene match. CDR3 length: 13 residues.

The chain is built from TRBV7-8 and TRBJ1-1, with TRBD1 as a possible D gene (5 bases). Trimming cost V 5 bases and J 5 bases, with 18 bases left between them. CDR3 length equals 15 residues. Germline V gene sequence: CDR1 SGHVS, CDR2 FQNEAQ. Here the CDR3 reads CASSPDSGKVTEAFF. The CDR3, as DNA: TGTGCCAGCAGCCCAGATTCAGGGAAGGTAACTGAAGCTTTCTTT.

This chain joins TRBV5-1 and TRBJ2-1; D ambiguous. The CDR3 covers 15 residues. The germline V gene encodes CDR1 SGHRS and CDR2 YFSETQ. Trimming left V 0 bases short and J 4 bases short, with 11 bases between. The CDR3: CASSLASNPYNEQFF. CDR3 nucleotides: TGCGCCAGCAGCTTGGCGTCGAACCCGTACAATGAGCAGTTCTTC.

The rearrangement joins TRBV2 to TRBJ2-3; D perhaps matches TRBD1 (5 bases). Trimming pared 1 base from V and 0 bases from J, leaving 8 bases between. The CDR3 has 15 amino acids. CDR1 SNHLY and CDR2 FYNNEI come from the germline V gene. The CDR3 reads CASSEVRQSTDTQYF. The CDR3, as DNA: TGTGCCAGCAGTGAAGTGCGACAGAGCACAGATACGCAGTATTTT.

The gene calls are TRBV7-9 and TRBJ2-1; D remains unclear. V lost 2 bases and J lost 4, with 6 bases in between. The CDR3 is 13 residues long. CDR1 is SEHNR and CDR2 is FQNEAQ in the germline V gene (reference sequence). This chain's CDR3 is CASSLTTYNEQFF. The CDR3 DNA reads as TGTGCCAGCAGCTTAACGACTTACAATGAGCAGTTCTTC.

The gene calls are TRBV11-1 and TRBJ2-2, with 11 bases lining up with TRBD2. Germline assignment: CDR1 SGHAT and CDR2 FQDESV (reference sequence). V shed 1 base, J shed 4 bases, and the junction held 2 bases outside the gene matches. The CDR3 extends over 16 amino acids. CDR3 sequence reads: CASSLGLAGGTGELFF. The CDR3 region has the DNA TGTGCCAGCAGCTTAGGGCTAGCGGGAGGCACCGGGGAGCTGTTTTTT. The whole variable domain, remainder taken from reference TRBV11-1 and TRBJ2-2, is EAEVAQSPRYKITEKSQAVAFWCDPISGHATLYWYRQILGQGPELLVQFQDESVVDDSQLPKDRFSAERLKGVDSTLKIQPAELGDSAMYLCASSLGLAGGTGELFFGEGSRLTVL.

The chain links TRBV28 to TRBJ2-2, with TRBD2 matching over 13 bases. CDR3 length: 16 amino acids. The trim removed 4 bases at V and 8 bases at J, leaving 7 bases unmatched. Germline V gene sequence: CDR1 MDHEN, CDR2 SYDVKM. The CDR3 sequence is CASSSPGLAGLGELFF. The CDR3 nucleotides are TGTGCCAGCAGTTCCCCGGGACTAGCGGGACTGGGGGAGCTGTTTTTT.

This clone was picked up a small number of times. This chain joins TRBV4-1 and TRBJ2-1; D gene ambiguous. V lost 1 base and J 5 bases, leaving 18 bases between the germline ends. CDR1 is MGHRA, CDR2 YSYEKL, per germline. The CDR3 extends over 17 amino acids. In nucleotides, the CDR3 is TGCGCCAGCAGCCAAGTGGACCTCGGTATGATCCACAATGAGCAGTTCTTC. Translating it yields CASSQVDLGMIHNEQFF.

The chain employs TRBV27 and TRBJ1-1; 8 nucleotides match TRBD1. CDR1 is MNHEY, CDR2 SMNVEV, per germline (reference sequence). The length of the CDR3 is 14 residues. The ends lost 2 bases at V and 4 bases at J; junction bases unmatched: 3. The CDR3 nucleotides read TGTGCCAGCAGTTTACTAACAGGGGGCACTGAAGCTTTCTTT. Residues: CASSLLTGGTEAFF.

There are a few counts of this clone. The V and J genes are TRBV19 and TRBJ1-4, with D perhaps TRBD1 (6 bases). Germline values: CDR1 LNHDA, CDR2 SQIVND (reference sequence). This CDR3 contains 14 residues. The V gene lost 7 bases and the J gene lost 6 bases, with 15 bases spanning the gap. The CDR3 region has the DNA TGTGCCAGTACCCGGACAGACCCGTATGAAAAACTGTTTTTT. Translation: CASTRTDPYEKLFF.

This rearrangement joins TRBV5-4 to TRBJ2-1; 7 bases are shared with TRBD2. V was clipped by 5 bases and J by 7 bases; unmatched bases: 9. CDR3 length: 14 amino acids. Germline-derived CDR1 and CDR2 are SGHNT and YYREEE (reference sequence). CDR3 DNA sequence: TGTGCCAGCAGAGGTGCTAGCGGAGGGAATGAGCAGTTCTTC. Residues: CASRGASGGNEQFF.

This rearrangement joins TRBV9 to TRBJ1-2; D remains ambiguous. The CDR3 sequence is 11 residues long. Deletions cut 4 bases from V and 9 bases from J, with 10 bases between. Germline CDR1 is SGDLS and CDR2 is YYNGEE. The CDR3 DNA follows: TGTGCCAGCAGCCGGGCGGCTCGCTACACCTTC. Protein: CASSRAARYTF.

The chain has TRBV29-1 and TRBJ1-1; no firm D call. Looked up from germline, CDR1 is SQVTM and CDR2 is ANQGSEA. V lost 2 bases to trimming and J lost 11 bases, with 3 bases between them. This CDR3 region has 8 residues. The CDR3 spells CSVERAFF. The CDR3 DNA is TGCAGCGTTGAACGGGCTTTCTTT.

The gene calls are TRBV10-3 and TRBJ2-1, with D perhaps matching TRBD1 (6 bases). There are 17 residues in the CDR3. V lost 0 bases to trimming and J lost 4 bases, with 16 bases between them. From germline, CDR1 is ENHRY and CDR2 SYGVKD. The CDR3 spells CAISESTQGSRYNEQFF. CDR3 coding DNA: TGTGCCATCAGTGAGTCTACCCAGGGGTCTAGATACAATGAGCAGTTCTTC.

The rearrangement links TRBV14 to TRBJ1-5, with D unclear. CDR3 length: 13 amino acids. The V gene's germline CDR1 is SGHDN and CDR2 FVKESK. Trimming removed 0 bases at V and 4 bases at J, with 4 bases between. The CDR3 protein is CASSQEGNQPQHF. The CDR3 DNA reads TGTGCCAGCAGCCAAGAGGGAAATCAGCCCCAGCATTTT.

The CDR3 loop reads CSGGSNYGYTF. CDR3 nucleotide sequence: TGCAGTGGGGGGTCTAACTATGGCTACACCTTC. The rearrangement joins TRBV20-1 to TRBJ1-2; possible D gene TRBD1, 5 bases. V was cut by 7 bases and J by 0 bases, with 6 bases left in between. This CDR3 region has 11 residues. Per the germline V gene, CDR1 is DFQATT and CDR2 is SNEGSKA (reference sequence).

The chain combines TRBV6-8 with TRBJ2-1; D is perhaps TRBD1 or TRBD2 (5 bases each). The CDR3 covers 18 residues. In germline, CDR1 is MNHGY, CDR2 SAAAGT. Trimming removed 6 bases at V and 0 bases at J, with 21 bases between. The CDR3 loop is CASSPRGEAGSSYNEQFF. CDR3 sequence (DNA): TGTGCCAGCAGCCCTAGAGGGGAAGCAGGGAGCTCCTACAATGAGCAGTTCTTC.